These 18 T cell receptor beta chains originate from one sample sequenced in a study of cytomegalovirus exposure and HLA in healthy donors. The PCR employed 60 Vbeta primers together with 13 Jbeta primers. TCRdb keeps only in-frame clones here, not all; method: immunoSEQ multiplex PCR. The table lists roughly 140,000 clones, 60% to 85% of them singletons. The sample comprised PBMCs. These receptors all stem from a middle-aged man in good health and CMV-seropositive.

The V call is TRBV5-1, the J call TRBJ2-1; 9 nucleotides line up with TRBD2. The V segment lost 5 bases and the J segment 7 bases; nucleotides outside the gene matches: 7. CDR3 length: 14 amino acids. Germline V CDR1 and CDR2: SGHRS, YFSETQ. The DNA for the CDR3 is TGCGCCAGCAGGACTAGCGGAGGGGGGAATGAGCAGTTCTTC. Translation: CASRTSGGGNEQFF.

The chain carries TRBV11-1 and TRBJ2-5, with 7 positions matching TRBD1. The CDR3 extends over 17 amino acids. CDR1 and CDR2 (germline): SGHAT, FQDESV (reference sequence). Trimming removed 1 base from V and 1 base from J; junction bases left unmatched: 9. CDR3 loop: CASSLERDRRTQETQYF. Here the CDR3 DNA reads TGTGCCAGCAGCTTAGAACGGGACAGACGAACCCAAGAGACCCAGTACTTC.

The rearrangement uses TRBV7-2 and TRBJ2-2, with D unclear. Trimming took off 5 bases at V and 2 bases at J, with 9 bases between the two ends. This CDR3 comprises 14 residues. In germline, CDR1 is SGHTA, CDR2 FQGNSA. The CDR3: CASSANPNTGELFF. Written as DNA, the CDR3 is TGTGCCAGCAGCGCTAACCCAAACACCGGGGAGCTGTTTTTT.

This clone appeared once. J is TRBJ1-6 and V is TRBV2; the D is unclear. V lost 4 bases to trimming and J lost 4 bases, with 8 bases between them. Germline values: CDR1 SNHLY, CDR2 FYNNEI. This CDR3 spans 14 amino acids. The CDR3, as DNA: TGTGCCAGCAGTGGCCAGATGTATAATTCACCCCTCCACTTT. It specifies CASSGQMYNSPLHF.

The V and J genes are TRBV25-1 and TRBJ2-1; no clear D gene. In germline, CDR1 is MGHDK, CDR2 SYGVNS. The CDR3 sequence is 11 residues long. The V and J ends lost 10 bases and 7 bases respectively, with 11 bases between them. The CDR3 region is CAKTTTNEQFF. The CDR3 region has the DNA TGTGCCAAAACAACGACTAATGAGCAGTTCTTC.

V and J are TRBV29-1 and TRBJ2-1; no firm D call. The CDR3 sequence is 14 residues long. From germline, CDR1 is SQVTM and CDR2 ANQGSEA. V was cut by 4 bases and J by 4 bases, with 14 bases left in between. Here the CDR3 reads CSVGYLVSYNEQFF. DNA for the CDR3: TGCAGCGTTGGTTACTTAGTTTCGTACAATGAGCAGTTCTTC.

The rearrangement links TRBV27 to TRBJ2-7; D is perhaps TRBD1 (5 bases). CDR3 length: 15 amino acids. Germline values: CDR1 MNHEY, CDR2 SMNVEV (reference sequence). Trimming left V 6 bases short and J 0 bases short, with 15 bases between. The CDR3 DNA reads as TGTGCCAGCAGCTCCGTCAGGGATTTCTCCTACGAGCAGTACTTC. Translated: CASSSVRDFSYEQYF.

In its sample, this clone was seen a few times. The rearrangement joins TRBV5-4 to TRBJ2-6; possible D gene TRBD2, 6 bases. The CDR3 is made up of 15 amino acids. V shed 5 bases and J shed 1 base, with 10 bases lying between them. Looked up from germline, CDR1 is SGHNT and CDR2 is YYREEE (reference sequence). As DNA, the CDR3 is TGTGCCAGCAGGGGGAGGCGATCTGGGGCCAACGTCCTGACTTTC. This sequence encodes CASRGRRSGANVLTF.

V and J are TRBV7-9 and TRBJ1-6, with 9 bases matching TRBD1. Germline V lookup: CDR1 SEHNR, CDR2 FQNEAQ (reference sequence). CDR3 length: 16 residues. Trimming removed 4 bases from V and 6 bases from J; junction bases left unmatched: 7. The CDR3 here is CASSSGQGSANSPLHF. In nucleotides, the CDR3 is TGTGCCAGCAGCTCCGGACAGGGGTCGGCTAATTCACCCCTCCACTTT.

As DNA, the CDR3 is TGTGCCACCAGCAGAGATTATCTGGGGGGGGCCTACGAGCAGTACTTC. This encodes CATSRDYLGGAYEQYF. V gene TRBV15 combines with J gene TRBJ2-7; 7 bases align to TRBD2. The CDR3 covers 16 residues. J gave up 2 bases and V 0 bases, and 7 bases lay outside the gene matches. CDR1 and CDR2 (germline): LNHNV, YYDKDF (reference sequence).

This clone was found a few times. J is TRBJ2-7 and V is TRBV11-3; no reliable D call. The germline V and J ends were trimmed by 2 bases and 6 bases, with 11 bases remaining between them. The germline V gene has CDR1 SGHNT and CDR2 YENEEA. The CDR3 totals 13 residues. The CDR3 bases are TGTGCCAGCAGCTTATCTAGTCGGTTCGAGCAGTACTTC. Its protein is CASSLSSRFEQYF.

V is TRBV27 and J is TRBJ1-1; D gene ambiguous. The CDR3 runs 14 residues. Germline CDR1 MNHEY, CDR2 SMNVEV (reference sequence). The V gene lost 2 bases and the J gene lost 2 bases, with 9 bases spanning the gap. The CDR3, as DNA: TGTGCCAGCAGTTTAATTCAACAAAACACTGAAGCTTTCTTT. Translation gives CASSLIQQNTEAFF.

The chain uses TRBV9 and TRBJ1-2, with D perhaps TRBD1 (5 bases). CDR3 length: 13 residues. Per the germline V gene, CDR1 is SGDLS and CDR2 is YYNGEE. V was pared by 7 bases and J by 3 bases, with 13 bases between. The CDR3 protein is CASGPTDYYGYTF. Here the CDR3 DNA reads TGTGCCAGCGGACCGACAGACTACTATGGCTACACCTTC.

The rearrangement joins TRBV4-2 to TRBJ2-7, with D tentatively TRBD2 (7 bases). The V end was cut by 2 bases, the J end by 1 base, with 18 bases between. Per germline, CDR1 LGHNA and CDR2 YNFKEQ. The CDR3 is 17 residues long. CDR3 bases: TGTGCCAGCAGCCAATATGGTGGGGGGGCCATATCCTACGAGCAGTACTTC. Its protein is CASSQYGGGAISYEQYF.

The chain uses TRBV5-1 and TRBJ2-1; 7 bases agree with TRBD2. The CDR3 covers 19 residues. Germline values: CDR1 SGHRS, CDR2 YFSETQ. The junction had 14 bases not matched to a gene; V was cut back by 0 bases and J by 2 bases. The CDR3 DNA reads TGCGCCAGCAGCTTGGTGCGACTAGCCCTTGGGGGGGCCTACAATGAGCAGTTCTTC. Amino acid sequence: CASSLVRLALGGAYNEQFF.

This chain links TRBV19 with TRBJ1-5; 8 bases match TRBD1. J lost 6 bases, V lost 7 bases, and 8 bases had no gene match. This CDR3 region has 14 residues. The germline V gene has CDR1 LNHDA and CDR2 SQIVND (reference sequence). As DNA, the CDR3 is TGTGCCAGTACTTCAGGACAGGGCAGTCAGCCCCAGCATTTT. Translated, it gives CASTSGQGSQPQHF.

On this clone itself: A junction boundary mismatches the germline segment, possibly from a read error. This sequence joins TRBV11-2 and TRBJ2-7; 10 nucleotides align to TRBD1. CDR3 length: 12 amino acids. Germline V gives CDR1 SGHAT, CDR2 FQNNGV. The CDR3 DNA is TGTGCCAGCAGCTTACTGTCCGGGACAGGGGTATTC. This translates into CASSLLSGTGVF.

The gene calls are TRBV7-9 and TRBJ2-1; tentatively, D is TRBD1 (6 bases). Germline CDR1 and CDR2: SEHNR and FQNEAQ (reference sequence). V lost 5 bases to trimming and J lost 3 bases, with 20 bases between them. CDR3 length equals 17 residues. CDR3 loop: CASSLPRAGEGYNEQFF. The CDR3 coding sequence is TGTGCCAGCAGCCTGCCCCGGGCAGGGGAAGGCTACAATGAGCAGTTCTTC.